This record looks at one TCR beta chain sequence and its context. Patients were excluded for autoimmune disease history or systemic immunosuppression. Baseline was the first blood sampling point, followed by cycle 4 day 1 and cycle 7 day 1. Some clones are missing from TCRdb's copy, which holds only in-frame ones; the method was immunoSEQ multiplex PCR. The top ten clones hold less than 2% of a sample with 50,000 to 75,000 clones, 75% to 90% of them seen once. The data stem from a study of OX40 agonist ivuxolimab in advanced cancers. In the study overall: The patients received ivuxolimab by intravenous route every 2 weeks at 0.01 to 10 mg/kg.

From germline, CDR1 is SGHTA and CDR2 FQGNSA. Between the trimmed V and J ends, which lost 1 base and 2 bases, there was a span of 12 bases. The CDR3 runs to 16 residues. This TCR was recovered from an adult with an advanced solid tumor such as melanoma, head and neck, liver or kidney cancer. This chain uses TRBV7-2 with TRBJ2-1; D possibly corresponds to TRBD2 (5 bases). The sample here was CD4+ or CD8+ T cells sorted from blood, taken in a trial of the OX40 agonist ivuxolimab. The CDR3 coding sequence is TGTGCCAGCAGCTTAGGTTCGGGGATGGCCTACAATGAGCAGTTCTTC. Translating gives CASSLGSGMAYNEQFF.